Listed below are T cell receptor beta chains from one sample, sequenced in a study of T cell responses to AZD1222 COVID-19 vaccine. The table came from immunoSEQ multiplex PCR; TCRdb's copy has only in-frame clones and leaves some out. The data hold 100,000 or so clones, with roughly 90% observed a single time. The sample in question was peripheral blood, obtained on day 0 of AZD1222 vaccination. The receptors shown here come from an adult in good health. CDR3s include the opening cysteine and the closing phenylalanine or tryptophan. The D gene is left open where the match is weak. Only part of the rows carry a size: once, few, many, or a class if the clone is expanded.

clone_size	d_call	v_call	j_call	cdr3_aa	cdr3_nt
-	TRBD1	TRBV7-2	TRBJ2-7	CASSSRTGSDYEQYF	TGTGCCAGCAGCTCCCGGACAGGGTCGGACTACGAGCAGTACTTC
-	-	TRBV19	TRBJ2-1	CASSLGDRAFF	TGTGCCAGTAGCCTAGGGGATCGTGCGTTCTTC
-	-	TRBV7-8	TRBJ2-4	CASSLWDEGFLAKNIQYF	TGTGCCAGCAGCTTATGGGATGAGGGATTTCTAGCCAAAAACATTCAGTACTTC
-	TRBD2	TRBV3-1/TRBV3-2	TRBJ2-1	CASAGLAGGSYNEQFF	TGTGCCAGTGCGGGACTAGCGGGGGGGTCTTACAATGAGCAGTTCTTC
-	-	TRBV28	TRBJ1-5	CASTLGRSDQPQHF	TGTGCCAGCACCCTAGGGAGGTCTGATCAGCCCCAGCATTTT
-	TRBD2	TRBV7-2	TRBJ2-1	CASSLFSGGGASSYNEQFF	TGTGCCAGCAGCTTATTTTCCGGCGGGGGGGCTTCATCCTACAATGAGCAGTTCTTC
-	-	TRBV2	TRBJ1-3	CASSHPGLEQRSLSGNTIYF	TGTGCCAGCAGTCATCCCGGTTTGGAACAGCGATCTCTCTCTGGAAACACCATATATTTT
-	-	TRBV19	TRBJ2-7	CASSRGTAISYEQYF	TGTGCCAGTAGTAGGGGCACAGCCATCTCCTACGAGCAGTACTTC
-	TRBD1	TRBV7-7	TRBJ2-5	CASSFRDREGTQYF	TGTGCTAGCAGCTTCCGGGACAGGGAAGGGACCCAGTACTTC
-	-	TRBV6-5	TRBJ2-7	CASSSQGGYEQYF	TGTGCCAGCAGTTCCCAGGGGGGCTACGAGCAGTACTTC
-	-	TRBV20-1	TRBJ2-7	CSASRGREQYF	TGCAGTGCTAGCAGGGGACGCGAGCAGTACTTC
once	TRBD1	TRBV7-6	TRBJ1-3	CASSAGQTSSGNTIYF	TGTGCCAGCAGCGCGGGACAGACGAGCTCTGGAAACACCATATATTTT
-	-	TRBV5-6	TRBJ2-5	CASSLFAGRKTQYF	TGTGCCAGCAGCTTGTTTGCAGGGAGAAAGACCCAGTACTTC
-	-	TRBV11-3	TRBJ1-1	CASSMGMNTEAFF	TGTGCCAGCAGCATGGGGATGAACACTGAAGCTTTCTTT
once	TRBD1	TRBV11-2	TRBJ2-7	CASSPFNIGTGGGEQYF	TGTGCCAGCAGCCCGTTTAATATCGGGACAGGGGGCGGCGAGCAGTACTTC
-	-	TRBV5-5	TRBJ1-6	CASSFPQSLDSPLHF	TGTGCCAGCAGCTTTCCCCAATCTTTAGATTCACCCCTCCACTTT
few	-	TRBV7-8	TRBJ1-3	CASSLFRIPSGNTIYF	TGTGCCAGCAGCTTATTCAGGATCCCGTCTGGAAACACCATATATTTT
once	-	TRBV6-2/TRBV6-3	TRBJ1-5	CASSPGGGSNSNQPQHF	TGTGCCAGCAGCCCTGGGGGGGGATCTAATAGCAATCAGCCCCAGCATTTT
-	-	TRBV19	TRBJ1-5	CASSTGGGQNQPQHF	TGTGCCAGTAGTACTGGCGGGGGGCAGAATCAGCCCCAGCATTTT
-	TRBD2	TRBV4-3	TRBJ2-1	CASSQAREGLPQFF	TGCGCCAGCAGCCAAGCGCGGGAGGGCCTACCGCAGTTCTTC
-	-	TRBV19	TRBJ1-1	CASSTGHLNTEAFF	TGTGCCAGTAGTACAGGACATCTGAACACTGAAGCTTTCTTT
-	TRBD1	TRBV18	TRBJ1-1	CASSPTGQGQNTEAFF	TGTGCCAGCTCACCGACGGGACAGGGCCAGAACACTGAAGCTTTCTTT
-	TRBD1	TRBV5-1	TRBJ2-7	CASSLGPTGTGPYEQYF	TGCGCCAGCAGCTTGGGCCCAACCGGGACAGGCCCCTACGAGCAGTACTTC
-	-	TRBV27	TRBJ1-5	CASSTALRPQHF	TGTGCCAGCAGTACAGCTTTGAGGCCCCAGCATTTT
few	-	TRBV5-6	TRBJ1-1	CASSFDRPAFF	TGTGCCAGCAGCTTTGATAGGCCAGCTTTCTTT
-	-	TRBV28	TRBJ1-5	CASSLTLSNQPQHF	TGTGCCAGCAGTTTGACACTTAGCAATCAGCCCCAGCATTTT
many	-	TRBV7-2	TRBJ1-6	CASSLDSGAPLHF	TGTGCCAGCAGCTTAGATAGCGGGGCACCCCTCCACTTT
-	-	TRBV4-2	TRBJ1-1	CASSQRGTAAFF	TGTGCCAGCAGCCAGAGGGGCACGGCGGCTTTCTTT
few	-	TRBV7-2	TRBJ1-1	CASSLDGGRAFF	TGTGCCAGCAGCTTAGATGGGGGTAGGGCTTTCTTT
-	TRBD2	TRBV7-6	TRBJ2-7	CASSLTSGSYEQYF	TGTGCCAGCAGCTTAACTAGCGGGAGCTACGAGCAGTACTTC
-	-	TRBV16	TRBJ2-2	CASSLTEAGELFF	TGTGCCAGCAGCCTCACAGAGGCCGGGGAGCTGTTTTTT
few	TRBD1	TRBV27	TRBJ1-2	CASSRTGGGYGYTF	TGTGCCAGCAGTAGAACAGGGGGCGGCTATGGCTACACCTTC
few	TRBD2	TRBV28	TRBJ2-7	CASSLVRSGTPGFYEQYF	TGTGCCAGCAGTTTAGTTAGGAGCGGGACCCCGGGGTTCTACGAGCAGTACTTC
-	-	TRBV18	TRBJ2-2	CASSPQTRANTGELFF	TGTGCCAGCTCACCACAAACCCGAGCGAACACCGGGGAGCTGTTTTTT
-	-	TRBV2	TRBJ2-2	CASRENTGELFF	TGTGCCAGCAGAGAGAACACCGGGGAGCTGTTTTTT
-	-	TRBV6-5	TRBJ2-7	CASRGTAGSYEQYF	TGTGCCAGCAGGGGGACGGCCGGGTCCTACGAGCAGTACTTC
-	-	TRBV5-6	TRBJ2-2	CASSLRGTGLNTGELFF	TGTGCCAGCAGCTTGAGGGGGACTGGATTGAACACCGGGGAGCTGTTTTTT
-	-	TRBV9	TRBJ2-2	CASSVFWSTNTGELFF	TGTGCCAGCAGCGTATTCTGGTCCACGAACACCGGGGAGCTGTTTTTT
-	-	TRBV5-1	TRBJ1-1	CASSLAPGHLNTEAFF	TGCGCCAGCAGCTTGGCCCCGGGACACCTGAACACTGAAGCTTTCTTT
-	-	TRBV15	TRBJ1-5	CATSRPSGDQPQHF	TGTGCCACCAGTAGACCTAGCGGAGATCAGCCCCAGCATTTT
-	-	TRBV5-6	TRBJ1-2	CASSFMFKLGPEGDYGYTF	TGTGCCAGCAGCTTTATGTTTAAGTTGGGACCCGAGGGAGACTATGGCTACACCTTC
-	TRBD1	TRBV28	TRBJ1-3	CASSFGGTVSGNTIYF	TGTGCCAGCAGTTTTGGAGGGACAGTCTCTGGAAACACCATATATTTT
few	-	TRBV2	TRBJ2-6	CASSEAGRFSGANVLTF	TGTGCCAGCAGTGAAGCGGGACGGTTCTCTGGGGCCAACGTCCTGACTTTC
-	TRBD2	TRBV6-2/TRBV6-3	TRBJ2-3	CASSYMARGGDTQYF	TGTGCCAGCAGTTACATGGCGCGCGGGGGAGATACGCAGTATTTT
-	TRBD2	TRBV2	TRBJ2-5	CASRTSGGPQETQYF	TGTGCCAGCAGAACTAGCGGGGGGCCCCAAGAGACCCAGTACTTC
-	-	TRBV28	TRBJ2-6	CASIPSGANVLTF	TGTGCCAGCATTCCCTCTGGGGCCAACGTCCTGACTTTC
-	-	TRBV4-1	TRBJ2-1	CASSPGPLPSYNEQFF	TGCGCCAGCAGCCCTGGGCCCCTCCCCTCCTACAATGAGCAGTTCTTC
-	-	TRBV19	TRBJ1-2	CASSIKTGANYGYTF	TGTGCCAGTAGCATTAAGACAGGCGCTAACTATGGCTACACCTTC
-	TRBD1	TRBV25-1	TRBJ1-1	CASSDSGTANTEAFF	TGTGCCAGCAGTGACTCCGGGACAGCGAACACTGAAGCTTTCTTT
-	TRBD2	TRBV11-2	TRBJ2-2	CASRPTGGANTGELFF	TGTGCCAGCAGGCCTACCGGGGGGGCGAACACCGGGGAGCTGTTTTTT
-	TRBD2	TRBV3-1/TRBV3-2	TRBJ2-1	CASSQDGASGSKILGEQFF	TGTGCCAGCAGCCAAGATGGAGCTAGCGGGAGTAAGATTTTGGGTGAGCAGTTCTTC
-	-	TRBV5-8	TRBJ1-1	CASSLYGGPEAFF	TGTGCCAGCAGCTTGTACGGGGGCCCTGAAGCTTTCTTT
-	TRBD1	TRBV18	TRBJ1-5	CASSAGTGITSQPQHF	TGTGCCAGCTCGGCCGGGACAGGGATTACCTCTCAGCCCCAGCATTTT
-	-	TRBV11-2	TRBJ2-1	CASSPIGGYGNEQFF	TGTGCCAGCAGCCCCATAGGAGGGTACGGGAATGAGCAGTTCTTC
-	-	TRBV6-6	TRBJ1-5	CASSYGSNSNQPQHF	TGTGCCAGCAGTTATGGAAGCAATAGCAATCAGCCCCAGCATTTT
-	-	TRBV12-3/TRBV12-4	TRBJ2-1	CASSKPRYNEQFF	TGTGCCAGCAGCAAACCTAGGTACAATGAGCAGTTCTTC